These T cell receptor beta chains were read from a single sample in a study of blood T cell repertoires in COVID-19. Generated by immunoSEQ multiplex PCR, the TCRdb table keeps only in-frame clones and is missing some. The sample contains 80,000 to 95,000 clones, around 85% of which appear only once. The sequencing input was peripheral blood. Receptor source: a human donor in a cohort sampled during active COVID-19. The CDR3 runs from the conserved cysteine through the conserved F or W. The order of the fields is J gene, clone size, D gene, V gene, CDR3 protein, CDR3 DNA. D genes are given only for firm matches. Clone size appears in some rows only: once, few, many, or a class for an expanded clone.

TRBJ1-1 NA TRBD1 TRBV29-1 CSATGTGNTEAFF TGCAGCGCGACAGGGACGGGGAACACTGAAGCTTTCTTT
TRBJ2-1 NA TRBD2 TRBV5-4 CASSGGTSGAGNEQFF TGTGCCAGCAGCGGGGGGACTAGCGGGGCGGGCAATGAGCAGTTCTTC
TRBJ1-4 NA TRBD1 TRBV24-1 CATSDWRTGTNEKLFF TGTGCCACCAGTGATTGGAGGACAGGGACTAATGAAAAACTGTTTTTT
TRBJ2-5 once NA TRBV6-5 CASSYSIRGETQYF TGTGCCAGCAGTTACTCGATCCGGGGGGAGACCCAGTACTTC
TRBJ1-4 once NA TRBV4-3 CASSQDRGEKLFF TGCGCCAGCAGCCAAGACAGGGGTGAAAAACTGTTTTTT
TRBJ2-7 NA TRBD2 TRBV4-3 CASSQDLAGGLLSYEQYF TGCGCCAGCAGCCAAGATCTAGCGGGGGGACTGCTTTCCTACGAGCAGTACTTC
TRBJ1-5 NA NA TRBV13 CASSRFTGSGHQPQHF TGTGCCAGCAGCAGATTCACAGGGAGTGGGCATCAGCCCCAGCATTTT
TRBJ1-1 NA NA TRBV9 CASSVDGTEAFF TGTGCCAGCAGCGTAGACGGGACTGAAGCTTTCTTT
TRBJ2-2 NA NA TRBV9 CASSVRANYGGDTGELFF TGTGCCAGCAGCGTGAGGGCCAATTACGGGGGAGACACCGGGGAGCTGTTTTTT
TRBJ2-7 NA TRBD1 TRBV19 CASRTNRGRYEQYF TGTGCCAGTAGGACTAACAGGGGTCGCTACGAGCAGTACTTC
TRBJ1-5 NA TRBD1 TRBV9 CASSVGTGGNQPQHF TGTGCCAGCAGCGTAGGGACAGGGGGCAATCAGCCCCAGCATTTT
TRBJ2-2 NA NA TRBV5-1 CASSPVRLDTGELFF TGCGCCAGCAGCCCCGTAAGACTAGACACCGGGGAGCTGTTTTTT
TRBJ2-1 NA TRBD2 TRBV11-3 CASSLTSGSYNEQFF TGTGCCAGCAGCTTAACTAGCGGCTCCTACAATGAGCAGTTCTTC
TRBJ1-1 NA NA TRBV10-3 CAISGNRAPTEAFF TGTGCCATCAGTGGGAACAGGGCCCCCACTGAAGCTTTCTTT
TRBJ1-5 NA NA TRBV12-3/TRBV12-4 CASSLAGGQPQHF TGTGCCAGCAGTTTAGCGGGGGGTCAGCCCCAGCATTTT
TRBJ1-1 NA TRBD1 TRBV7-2 CASSVFRGTEAFF TGTGCCAGCAGCGTCTTCAGGGGGACTGAAGCTTTCTTT
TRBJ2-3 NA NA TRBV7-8 CASSFGGGTDTQYF TGTGCCAGCAGCTTTGGCGGGGGCACAGATACGCAGTATTTT
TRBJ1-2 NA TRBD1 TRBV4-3 CASSQTDRDYGYTF TGCGCCAGCAGCCAAACCGACAGGGACTATGGCTACACCTTC
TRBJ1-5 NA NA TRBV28 CASSLIGGNQPQHF TGTGCCAGCAGTTTAATAGGGGGCAATCAGCCCCAGCATTTT
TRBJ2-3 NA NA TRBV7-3 CASGTGTSTDTQYF TGTGCCAGCGGGACCGGGACTAGCACAGATACGCAGTATTTT
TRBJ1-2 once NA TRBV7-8 CASSLRSSQGYGYTF TGTGCCAGCAGCTTAAGGTCCTCCCAGGGCTATGGCTACACCTTC
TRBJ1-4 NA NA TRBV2 CASSGAGLPNEKLFF TGTGCCAGCAGTGGGGCAGGCCTACCTAATGAAAAACTGTTTTTT
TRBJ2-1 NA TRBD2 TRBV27 CASRDLAGWEQFF TGTGCCAGCAGGGACCTAGCGGGATGGGAGCAGTTCTTC
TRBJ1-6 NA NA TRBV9 CASSVGITGINSPLHF TGTGCCAGCAGCGTAGGTATTACAGGGATTAATTCACCCCTCCACTTT
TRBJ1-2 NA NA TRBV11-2 CASSLEWSGLQGGYTF TGTGCCAGCAGCTTAGAATGGTCAGGTCTTCAGGGGGGCTACACCTTC
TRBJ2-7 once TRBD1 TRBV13 CASSLGTGGLYEQYF TGTGCCAGCAGCTTAGGGACAGGGGGCTTGTACGAGCAGTACTTC
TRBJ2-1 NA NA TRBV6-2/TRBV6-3 CASSTSAYNEQFF NA
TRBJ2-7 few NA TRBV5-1 CASSANSGAAYEQYF TGCGCCAGCAGCGCAAATAGCGGAGCCGCCTACGAGCAGTACTTC
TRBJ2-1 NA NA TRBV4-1 CASSSLDEQFF TGCGCCAGCAGCTCCCTAGATGAGCAGTTCTTC